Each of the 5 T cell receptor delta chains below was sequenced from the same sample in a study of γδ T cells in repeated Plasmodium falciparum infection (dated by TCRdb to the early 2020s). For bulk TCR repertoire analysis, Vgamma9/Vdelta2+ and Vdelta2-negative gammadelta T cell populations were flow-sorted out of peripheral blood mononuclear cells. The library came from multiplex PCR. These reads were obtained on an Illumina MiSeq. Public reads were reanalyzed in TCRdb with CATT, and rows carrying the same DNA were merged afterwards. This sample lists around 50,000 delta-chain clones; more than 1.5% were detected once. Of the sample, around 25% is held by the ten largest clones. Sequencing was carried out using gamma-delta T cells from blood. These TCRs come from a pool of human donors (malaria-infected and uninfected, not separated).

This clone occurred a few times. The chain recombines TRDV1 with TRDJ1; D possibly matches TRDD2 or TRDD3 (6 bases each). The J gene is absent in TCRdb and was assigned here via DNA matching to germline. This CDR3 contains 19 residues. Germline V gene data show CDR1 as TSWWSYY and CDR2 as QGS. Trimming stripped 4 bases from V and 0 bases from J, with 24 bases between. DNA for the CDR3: TGTGCTCTTGGGGCCCACTTCCTCACGGGGGGGAAGTACACCGATAAACTCATCTTT. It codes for CALGAHFLTGGKYTDKLIF.

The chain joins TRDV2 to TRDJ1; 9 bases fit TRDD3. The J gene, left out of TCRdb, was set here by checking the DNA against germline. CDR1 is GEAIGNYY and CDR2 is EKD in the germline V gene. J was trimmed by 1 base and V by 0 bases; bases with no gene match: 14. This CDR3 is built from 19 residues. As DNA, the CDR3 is TGTGCCTGTGACACCGTGGGAGTGCTGGGGGATCCTTTCACCGATAAACTCATCTTT. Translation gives CACDTVGVLGDPFTDKLIF.

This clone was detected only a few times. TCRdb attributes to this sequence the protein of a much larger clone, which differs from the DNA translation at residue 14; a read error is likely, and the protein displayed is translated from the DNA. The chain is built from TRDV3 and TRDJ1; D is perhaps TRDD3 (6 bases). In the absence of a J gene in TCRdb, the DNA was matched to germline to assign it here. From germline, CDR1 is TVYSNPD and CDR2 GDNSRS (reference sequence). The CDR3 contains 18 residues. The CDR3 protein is CAFKDYVGGYRDTGKLIF. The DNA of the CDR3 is TGTGCCTTTAAGGACTACGTTGGGGGTTACCGAGACACCGGTAAACTCATCTTT. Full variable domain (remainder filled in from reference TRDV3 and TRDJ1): CDKVTQSSPDQTVASGSEVVLLCTYDTVYSNPDLFWYRIRPDYSFQFVFYGDNSRSEGADFTQGRFSVKHILTQKAFHLVISPVRTEDSATYYCAFKDYVGGYRDTGKLIFGKGTRVTVEP.

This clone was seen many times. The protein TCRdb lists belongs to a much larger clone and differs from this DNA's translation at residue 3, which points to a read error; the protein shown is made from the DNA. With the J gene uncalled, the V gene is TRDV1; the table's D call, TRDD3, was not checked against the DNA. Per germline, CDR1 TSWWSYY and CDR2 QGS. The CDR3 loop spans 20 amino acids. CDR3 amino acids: CAPGDLSRGRLWTGGCRLIF. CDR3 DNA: TGTGCTCCTGGGGACCTAAGTAGGGGGCGTTTATGGACTGGGGGATGTAGGCTCATCTTT.

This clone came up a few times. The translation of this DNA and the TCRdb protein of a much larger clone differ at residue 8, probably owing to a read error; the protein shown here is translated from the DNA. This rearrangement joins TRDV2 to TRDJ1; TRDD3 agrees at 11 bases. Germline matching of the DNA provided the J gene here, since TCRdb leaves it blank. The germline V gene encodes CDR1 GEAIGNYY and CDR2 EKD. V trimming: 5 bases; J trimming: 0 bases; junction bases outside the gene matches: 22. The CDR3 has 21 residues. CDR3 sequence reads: CACVSLTGTGGYFSNTDKLIF. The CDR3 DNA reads TGTGCCTGTGTTTCCCTAACCGGTACTGGGGGATATTTTTCGAACACCGATAAACTCATCTTT.